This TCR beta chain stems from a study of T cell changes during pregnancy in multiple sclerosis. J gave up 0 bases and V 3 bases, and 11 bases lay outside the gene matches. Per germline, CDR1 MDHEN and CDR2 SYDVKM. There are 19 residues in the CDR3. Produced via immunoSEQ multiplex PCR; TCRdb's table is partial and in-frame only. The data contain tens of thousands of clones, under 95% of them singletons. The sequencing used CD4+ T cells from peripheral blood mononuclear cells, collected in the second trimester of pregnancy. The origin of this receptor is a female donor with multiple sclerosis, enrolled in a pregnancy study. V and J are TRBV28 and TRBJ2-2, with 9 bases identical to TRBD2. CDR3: CASSFRPSGKNTNTGELFF. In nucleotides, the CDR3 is TGTGCCAGCAGTTTTCGGCCTAGCGGGAAGAACACGAACACCGGGGAGCTGTTTTTT.